In this sample, the clone carrying this T cell receptor (beta chain) turned up many times. It was with a sample-barcoded 5' primer and a J-beta primer mix that a second PCR of about 6 to 12 cycles was run. TCRdb called the 5' RACE reads again in MiXCR, with one record for every CDR3 protein. This sample has 700,000 to 800,000 distinct CDR3 sequences, with around 46% found just once. This CDR3 is built from 13 residues. V lost 5 bases and J lost 1, with 9 bases in between. Germline V gene lookup returns CDR1 ENHRY and CDR2 SYGVKD. This sample is part of a study of blood T cells in healthy people across ages.

The chain uses TRBV10-3 and TRBJ2-7; no definite D call. The sequence derives from a woman in her sixties or seventies in good health. The sequenced sample consisted of blood. DNA of the CDR3: TGTGCCATCAGTAAGGACGGATCCTACGAGCAGTACTTC. This codes for CAISKDGSYEQYF.